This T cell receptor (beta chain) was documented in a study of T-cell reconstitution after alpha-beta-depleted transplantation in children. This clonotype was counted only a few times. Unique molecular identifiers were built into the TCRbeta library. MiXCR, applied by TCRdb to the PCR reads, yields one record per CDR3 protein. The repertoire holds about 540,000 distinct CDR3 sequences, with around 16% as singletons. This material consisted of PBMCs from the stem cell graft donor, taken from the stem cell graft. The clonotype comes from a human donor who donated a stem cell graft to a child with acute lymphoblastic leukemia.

For the CDR3, the DNA is TGCGCCAGCAGGGTTGGGACTAGCGGGAGATCAGATACGCAGTATTTT. It is translated as CASRVGTSGRSDTQYF. This sequence joins TRBV10-2 and TRBJ2-3, with 14 positions matching TRBD2. This CDR3 is 16 amino acids long. The germline V gene has CDR1 WSHSY and CDR2 SAAADI. Germline trimming cut 6 bases from V and 4 bases from J; bases unmatched to any gene: 6.